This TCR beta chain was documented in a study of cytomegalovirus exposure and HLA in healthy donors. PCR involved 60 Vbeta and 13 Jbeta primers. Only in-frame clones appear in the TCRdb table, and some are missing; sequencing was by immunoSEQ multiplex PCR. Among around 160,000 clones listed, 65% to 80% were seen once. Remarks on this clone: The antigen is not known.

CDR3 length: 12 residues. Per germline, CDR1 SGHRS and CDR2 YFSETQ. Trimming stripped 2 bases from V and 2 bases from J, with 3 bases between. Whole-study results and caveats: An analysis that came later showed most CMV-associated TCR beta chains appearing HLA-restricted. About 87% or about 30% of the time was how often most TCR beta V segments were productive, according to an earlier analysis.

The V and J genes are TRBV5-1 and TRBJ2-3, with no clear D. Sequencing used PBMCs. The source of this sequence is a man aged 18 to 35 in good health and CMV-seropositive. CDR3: CASSFSTDTQYF. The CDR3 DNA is TGCGCCAGCAGCTTCTCCACAGATACGCAGTATTTT.